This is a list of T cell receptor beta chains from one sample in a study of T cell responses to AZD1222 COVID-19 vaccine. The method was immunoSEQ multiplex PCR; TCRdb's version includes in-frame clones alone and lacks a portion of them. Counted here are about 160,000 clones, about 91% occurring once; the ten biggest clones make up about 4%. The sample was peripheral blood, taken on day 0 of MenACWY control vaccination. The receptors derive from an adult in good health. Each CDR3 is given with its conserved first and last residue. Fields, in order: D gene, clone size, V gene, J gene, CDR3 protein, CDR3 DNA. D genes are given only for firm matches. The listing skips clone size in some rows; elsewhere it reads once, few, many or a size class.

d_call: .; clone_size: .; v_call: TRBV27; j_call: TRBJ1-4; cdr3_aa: CASSLSLGTAPLGKLFF; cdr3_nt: TGTGCCAGCAGTTTATCACTGGGGACTGCCCCCCTGGGAAAACTGTTTTTT
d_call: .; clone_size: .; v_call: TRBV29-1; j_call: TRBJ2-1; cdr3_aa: CSVNSGSSYNEQFF; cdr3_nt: TGCAGCGTCAATTCGGGGAGCTCCTACAATGAGCAGTTCTTC
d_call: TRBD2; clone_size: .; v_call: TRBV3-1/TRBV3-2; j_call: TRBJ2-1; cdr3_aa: CASSQVRLADEQFF; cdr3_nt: TGTGCCAGCAGCCAGGTCAGGCTAGCGGATGAGCAGTTCTTC
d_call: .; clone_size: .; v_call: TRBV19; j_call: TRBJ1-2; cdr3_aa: CASSRTGTYGYTF; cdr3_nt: TGTGCCAGTAGTAGAACGGGAACATATGGCTACACCTTC
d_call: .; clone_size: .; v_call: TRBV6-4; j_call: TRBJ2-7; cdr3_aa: CASSDSWGGKQYF; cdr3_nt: TGTGCCAGCAGTGACTCGTGGGGCGGGAAGCAGTACTTC
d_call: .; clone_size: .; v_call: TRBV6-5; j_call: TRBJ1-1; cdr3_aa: CASSSLGLNTEAFF; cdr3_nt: TGTGCCAGCAGCTCCCTGGGGCTCAACACTGAAGCTTTCTTT
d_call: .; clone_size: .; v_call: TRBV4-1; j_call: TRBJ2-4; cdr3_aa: CASSPLDPNIQYF; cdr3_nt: TGCGCCAGCAGCCCCTTGGACCCAAACATTCAGTACTTC
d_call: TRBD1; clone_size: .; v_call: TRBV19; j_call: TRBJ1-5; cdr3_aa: CASTRGRQGATQPQHF; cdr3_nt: TGTGCCAGTACTCGGGGTCGACAGGGGGCGACCCAGCCCCAGCATTTT
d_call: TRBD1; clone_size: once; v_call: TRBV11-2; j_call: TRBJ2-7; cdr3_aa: CASSLIQGAYEQYF; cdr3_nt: TGTGCCAGCAGCTTAATACAGGGGGCATACGAGCAGTACTTC
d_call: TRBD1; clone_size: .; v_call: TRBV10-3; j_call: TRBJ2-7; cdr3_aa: CAISGRDSPYEQYF; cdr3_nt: TGTGCCATCAGTGGCCGGGACAGTCCCTACGAGCAGTACTTC
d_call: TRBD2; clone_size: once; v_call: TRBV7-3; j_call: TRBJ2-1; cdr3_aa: CASSSVSGSADEQFF; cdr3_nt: TGTGCCAGCAGCTCGGTCAGCGGGAGTGCGGATGAGCAGTTCTTC